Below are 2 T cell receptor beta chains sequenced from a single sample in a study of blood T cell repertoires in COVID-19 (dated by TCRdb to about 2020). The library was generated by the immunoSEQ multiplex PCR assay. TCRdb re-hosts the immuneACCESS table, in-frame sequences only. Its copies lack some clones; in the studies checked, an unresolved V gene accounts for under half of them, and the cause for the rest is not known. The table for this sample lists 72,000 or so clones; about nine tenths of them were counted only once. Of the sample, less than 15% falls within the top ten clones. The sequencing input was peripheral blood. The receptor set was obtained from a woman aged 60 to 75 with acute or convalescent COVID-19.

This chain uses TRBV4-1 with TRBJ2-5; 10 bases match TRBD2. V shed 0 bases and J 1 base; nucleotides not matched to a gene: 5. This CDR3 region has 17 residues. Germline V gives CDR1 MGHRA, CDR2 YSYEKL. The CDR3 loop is CASSQDGSGGFQETQYF. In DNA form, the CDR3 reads TGCGCCAGCAGCCAAGACGGTAGCGGGGGGTTCCAAGAGACCCAGTACTTC.

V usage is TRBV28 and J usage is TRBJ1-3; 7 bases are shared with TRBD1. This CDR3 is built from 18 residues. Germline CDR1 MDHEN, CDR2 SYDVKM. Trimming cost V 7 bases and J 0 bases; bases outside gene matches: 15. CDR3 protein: CASTIRPGQPSSGNTIYF. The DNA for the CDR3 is TGTGCCAGCACCATACGGCCGGGACAGCCTTCCTCTGGAAACACCATATATTTT.